The rows below give T cell receptor beta chains drawn from one sample of a study of CD8 T cells in Susac syndrome. TCRdb re-called the immunoSEQ multiplex PCR reads through MiXCR, storing one row per CDR3 protein. The table records tens of thousands of distinct CDR3 sequences, approximately 93% of them present only once. Sequencing input: CD8+ T cells from PBMCs. The source is a human donor with Susac syndrome. The CDR3 runs from the conserved cysteine through the conserved F or W. The D gene is left open where the match is weak. Size values are once, few and many counts, or a class for expanded clones, and some rows have none.

TRBJ2-5 | NA | TRBV25-1 | once | TGTGCCAGCAGTTACAGACTCGCGCGGGTGGAGACCCAGTACTTC | CASSYRLARVETQYF
TRBJ1-2 | NA | TRBV6-5 | NA | TGTGCCAGCAGTTACGGCGGAGACTATGGCTACACCTTC | CASSYGGDYGYTF
TRBJ2-3 | NA | TRBV9 | once | TGTGCCAGCAGCGTAGAAGCAGGTTCAGATACGCAGTATTTT | CASSVEAGSDTQYF
TRBJ2-7 | TRBD2 | TRBV25-1 | few | TGTGCCAGCAGTGTGGGGGGGGAGCAGTACTTC | CASSVGGEQYF
TRBJ2-3 | NA | TRBV20-1 | NA | TGCAGTGCTAGAGATCATGAACGGGGGGCCCCAGATACGCAGTATTTT | CSARDHERGAPDTQYF
TRBJ1-6 | NA | TRBV11-1 | NA | TGTGCCAGCAGCTTAGCGGAGGGGGAGAGGGGGATAATGAGCGGTTCACCCCTCCACTTT | CASSLAEGERGIMSGSPLHF
TRBJ2-1 | TRBD1 | TRBV27 | NA | TGTGCCAGCAGTTTCCGGGACAGGGGGGTTGAGCAGTTCTTC | CASSFRDRGVEQFF
TRBJ1-4 | NA | TRBV27 | NA | TGTGCCAGCAGTTGGGCGGAGGCAACTAATGAAAAACTGTTTTTT | CASSWAEATNEKLFF
TRBJ2-1 | NA | TRBV12-3/TRBV12-4 | NA | TGTGCCAGCAGTCCCAACCTTCTAGGGGAGTTCTTC | CASSPNLLGEFF
TRBJ2-3 | NA | TRBV3-1 | NA | TGTGCCAGCAGCTTCGGGGCCCGGGCTCATGATACGCAGTATTTT | CASSFGARAHDTQYF
TRBJ2-5 | TRBD1 | TRBV2 | NA | TGTGCCAGCATCGGGACAGGGGGCCCCCGCCTTCAAGAGACCCAGTACTTC | CASIGTGGPRLQETQYF
TRBJ2-3 | TRBD2 | TRBV9 | NA | TGTGCCAGCAGCGTAGGTCGGACTAGCGGACCCTCAGATACGCAGTATTTT | CASSVGRTSGPSDTQYF
TRBJ2-1 | TRBD1 | TRBV5-1 | NA | TGCGCCAGCAGCTTGGAAGGACAGGGGAGGGATGAGCAGTTCTTC | CASSLEGQGRDEQFF
TRBJ2-6 | NA | TRBV6-5 | NA | TGTGCCAGCAGCCTCCAGGAGACTGGGGCCAACGTCCTGACTTTC | CASSLQETGANVLTF
TRBJ1-4 | NA | TRBV4-1 | NA | TGCGCCAGCAGCCAGGGGTACGGTGAAAAACTGTTTTTT | CASSQGYGEKLFF
TRBJ2-7 | NA | TRBV9 | NA | TGTGCCAGCAGCGTAGGGACTACCCAATACGAGCAGTACTTC | CASSVGTTQYEQYF
TRBJ1-2 | NA | TRBV30 | NA | TGTGCCTGGACCAGGGACTATGGCTACACCTTC | CAWTRDYGYTF
TRBJ1-5 | NA | TRBV19 | NA | TGTGCCAGTAGTATGCGTGGGAGAAATCAGCCCCAGCATTTT | CASSMRGRNQPQHF
TRBJ1-2 | NA | TRBV28 | NA | TGTGCCAGCAGTCCGGTAGGGACCTACTATGGCTACACCTTC | CASSPVGTYYGYTF
TRBJ1-1 | NA | TRBV14 | NA | TGTGCCAGCAGCCAAGACAGGCCGTACACTGAAGCTTTCTTT | CASSQDRPYTEAFF
TRBJ2-7 | NA | TRBV6-1 | NA | TGTGCCAGCAGTGAATGGGTGGGGATCTCCTACGAGCAGTACTTC | CASSEWVGISYEQYF
TRBJ2-1 | NA | TRBV2 | NA | TGTGCCAGCAGAGTCAGGGGGGACAATGAGCAGTTCTTC | CASRVRGDNEQFF
TRBJ1-1 | TRBD1 | TRBV9 | NA | TGTGCCAGCAGCGCGGGACAGGGGATTCTAAACACTGAAGCTTTCTTT | CASSAGQGILNTEAFF
TRBJ2-5 | TRBD1 | TRBV20-1 | NA | TGCAGTGCTAGAGTGTCAGGGGGCGCCGAGGAGACCCAGTACTTC | CSARVSGGAEETQYF
TRBJ2-3 | TRBD2 | TRBV7-8 | NA | TGTGCCAGCAGCTCTCTAGCGGGCACAGATACGCAGTATTTT | CASSSLAGTDTQYF
TRBJ2-4 | NA | TRBV29-1 | NA | TGCAGCGTTGAACAGGACTCAGGGGACATTCAGTACTTC | CSVEQDSGDIQYF
TRBJ1-5 | NA | TRBV5-6 | NA | TGTGCCAGCAGCTTGGCCGGACAGTTTAGGGAGCCCCAGCATTTT | CASSLAGQFREPQHF
TRBJ2-7 | NA | TRBV11-2 | few | TGTGCCAGCAGCGCGGGGATTAACTACGAGCAGTACTTC | CASSAGINYEQYF